This T cell receptor beta chain stems from a study of spatial heterogeneity in lung cancer. Findings of the study overall: Estimation of coverage gave values of roughly 7% for alpha and over 12% for beta chains in tumor T cells. Counts of expanded alpha and beta TCRs within tumors tracked the tumor nonsynonymous mutation count.

The CDR3 loop spans 13 amino acids. The germline CDR1 and CDR2 sequences are SGHAT and FQNNGV. Trimming took off 0 bases at V and 3 bases at J, with 5 bases between the two ends. In its sample, this clonotype is medium-sized (0.01 to 0.1%). The antigen is undetermined. This beta chain lies outside the target of a library built for alpha chains; its clone size means little. Specified time point: sample taken at primary tumor resection. TCRdb reprocessed the 5' RACE reads with MiXCR, giving one entry per CDR3 protein. Of roughly 740 distinct CDR3 sequences in the sample, 5.5% to 7.5% were seen once. The genes are TRBV11-2 and TRBJ1-1; D unresolved. Here the sequenced sample was lung tumor tissue, taken at surgery. This sequence originates from a female donor with early-stage non-small cell lung cancer. The CDR3 protein is CASSLEADTEAFF. CDR3 coding DNA: TGTGCCAGCAGCTTAGAGGCGGACACTGAAGCTTTCTTT. The whole variable domain, filled in from reference TRBV11-2 and TRBJ1-1, reads EAGVAQSPRYKIIEKRQSVAFWCNPISGHATLYWYQQILGQGPKLLIQFQNNGVVDDSQLPKDRFSAERLKGVDSTLKIQPAKLEDSAVYLCASSLEADTEAFFGQGTRLTVV.